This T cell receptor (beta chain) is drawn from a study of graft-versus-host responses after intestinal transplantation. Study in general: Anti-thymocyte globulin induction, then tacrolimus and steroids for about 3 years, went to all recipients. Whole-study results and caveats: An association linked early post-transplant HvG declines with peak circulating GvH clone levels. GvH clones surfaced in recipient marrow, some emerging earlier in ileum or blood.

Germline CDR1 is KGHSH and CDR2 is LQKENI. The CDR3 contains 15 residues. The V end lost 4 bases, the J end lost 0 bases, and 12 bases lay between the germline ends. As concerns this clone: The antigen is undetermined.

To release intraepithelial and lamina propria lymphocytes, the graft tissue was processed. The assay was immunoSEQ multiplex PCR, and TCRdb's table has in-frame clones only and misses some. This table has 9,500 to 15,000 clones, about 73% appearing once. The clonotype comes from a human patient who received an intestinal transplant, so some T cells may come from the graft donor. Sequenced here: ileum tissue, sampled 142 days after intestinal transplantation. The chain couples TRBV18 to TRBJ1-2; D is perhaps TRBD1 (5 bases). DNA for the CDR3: TGTGCCAGCTCACGGACACAACTTGCTAACTATGGCTACACCTTC. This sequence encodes CASSRTQLANYGYTF.